This T cell receptor (beta chain) originates from a study of cytomegalovirus exposure and HLA in healthy donors. Background on the study: The same platform used for the 650 to 850 first-cohort repertoires was also used for the 120 or so validation repertoires, as a later analysis reported. Notes on the study in general: Cytomegalovirus-associated TCR beta chains were listed, numbering roughly 150.

Produced via immunoSEQ multiplex PCR; TCRdb's table is partial and in-frame only. The data show 200,000 to 250,000 clones, over 65% seen once. This clone was picked up a small number of times. The antigen is unknown. The CDR3 runs 16 residues. V lost 4 bases and J 5 bases, leaving 20 bases between the germline ends. Germline-derived CDR1 and CDR2 are MGHRA and YSYEKL. This TCR was recovered from a woman between 18 and 29 years old in good health and CMV-seronegative. The rearrangement links TRBV4-1 to TRBJ1-1; tentative D call: TRBD1 (5 bases). Sequenced input: PBMCs. The CDR3: CASSPLVSGRWTEAFF. The CDR3 region has the DNA TGCGCCAGCAGCCCCCTGGTTTCGGGGCGGTGGACTGAAGCTTTCTTT.